Below, 22 T cell receptor beta chains from the same sample are listed, as sequenced in a study of radiotherapy plus CTLA-4 blockade in lung cancer. Clones were sequenced by immunoSEQ multiplex PCR, and TCRdb holds only the in-frame ones, with some missing. In the table there are over 75,000 clones, roughly 87% of which are singletons. Sequences were derived from peripheral blood, sampled from a patient treated with radiotherapy plus ipilimumab. These receptors came from a human donor with non-small cell lung cancer who had stable disease on radiotherapy plus ipilimumab.

The CDR3 DNA follows: TGTGCCAGCAGCGGGACAGGGGGCAGCTTCAATGAGCAGTTCTTC. It specifies CASSGTGGSFNEQFF. The V gene is TRBV5-4, the J gene TRBJ2-1, with 12 bases identical to TRBD1. The CDR3 runs 15 residues. Trimming at V came to 4 bases and at J to 6 bases, leaving 5 bases not matched to a gene. The germline V gene has CDR1 SGHNT and CDR2 YYREEE (reference sequence).

The J gene is TRBJ2-1, the V gene TRBV6-6; D gene unclear. V shed 2 bases and J shed 4 bases, with 6 bases lying between them. Germline lookup yields CDR1 MNHNY and CDR2 SVGAGI (reference sequence). The CDR3 has 13 amino acids. CDR3 sequence reads: CASSYDTYNEQFF. DNA of the CDR3: TGTGCCAGCAGTTACGACACTTACAATGAGCAGTTCTTC.

The gene calls are TRBV28 and TRBJ2-3; TRBD2 matches 8 bases. After removal of 4 bases from V and 2 bases from J, the junction contained 8 bases not matched to a gene. Germline lookup yields CDR1 MDHEN and CDR2 SYDVKM. CDR3 size: 16 residues. The chain's CDR3 is CASSSLRGDLTDTQYF. The CDR3 DNA is TGTGCCAGCAGTTCCTTGCGGGGGGACCTCACAGATACGCAGTATTTT.

This CDR3 reads CASITKDRVGGWSYEQYF. CDR3 DNA sequence: TGCGCCAGCATCACTAAGGACAGGGTCGGGGGATGGTCCTACGAGCAGTACTTC. This chain connects TRBV10-1 to TRBJ2-7; 8 bases map to TRBD1. J gave up 1 base and V 7 bases, and 18 bases lay outside the gene matches. This CDR3 contains 18 residues. Germline assignment: CDR1 WNHNN and CDR2 SYGVQD (reference sequence).

This clone was recorded once. The V call is TRBV25-1, the J call TRBJ2-1, with 8 bases lining up with TRBD2. Germline loops: CDR1 MGHDK, CDR2 SYGVNS. The V gene end was trimmed by 7 bases and the J gene end by 14 bases; junction bases not matched to a gene: 13. The CDR3 is 13 residues long. CDR3 amino acids: CASTPALTSEKFF. The CDR3 nucleotides read TGTGCCAGCACCCCGGCCCTGACTAGCGAAAAGTTCTTC.

The chain combines TRBV30 with TRBJ2-2, with D maybe TRBD2 (5 bases). The germline CDR1 and CDR2 sequences are GTSNPN and SVGIG (reference sequence). Trimming took 4 bases from V and 6 from J, leaving 9 bases between them. This CDR3 comprises 12 residues. The CDR3 protein is CAWTHGAGELFF. CDR3 bases: TGTGCCTGGACCCACGGGGCCGGGGAGCTGTTTTTT.

The chain joins TRBV2 to TRBJ1-2; a possible D gene is TRBD1 (5 bases). CDR1 and CDR2 from the germline V gene are SNHLY and FYNNEI. The CDR3 runs to 12 residues. Trimming left V 5 bases short and J 4 bases short, with 8 bases between. The CDR3 DNA reads as TGTGCCAGCAGTAGGGACTCCTATGGCTACACCTTC. It translates to CASSRDSYGYTF.

This rearrangement joins TRBV19 to TRBJ2-7, with D perhaps assigned TRBD1 or TRBD2 (5 bases each). V was clipped by 5 bases and J by 4 bases, with 15 bases between them. The germline CDR1 and CDR2 sequences are LNHDA and SQIVND (reference sequence). The CDR3 is made up of 14 amino acids. CDR3 in DNA: TGTGCCAGTAGTGAGGGGCCCGCCAATTACGAGCAGTACTTC. It is translated as CASSEGPANYEQYF.

The CDR3 sequence is CASSSGPSGSTDTQYF. The DNA of the CDR3 is TGCGCCAGCAGCTCAGGACCCAGCGGTAGCACAGATACGCAGTATTTT. V gene TRBV5-1 combines with J gene TRBJ2-3; possibly TRBD2 for D (5 bases). Germline CDR1 is SGHRS and CDR2 is YFSETQ. Trimming removed 3 bases from V and 0 bases from J, with 14 bases in between. This CDR3 comprises 16 residues.

The V gene is TRBV6-6, the J gene TRBJ1-4; possibly TRBD1 for D (6 bases). There are 15 residues in the CDR3. The germline V gene encodes CDR1 MNHNY and CDR2 SVGAGI (reference sequence). With 6 bases removed from V and 3 bases from J, the gap between germline ends came to 14 bases. This CDR3 reads CASRPVQGPNEKLFF. The DNA of the CDR3 is TGTGCCAGCAGACCCGTCCAGGGGCCTAATGAAAAACTGTTTTTT.

This clone was seen only once. The rearrangement uses TRBV10-1 and TRBJ1-4, with a tentative D call TRBD1 (5 bases). V was pared by 3 bases and J by 8 bases, with 10 bases between. The CDR3 has 13 residues. CDR1 and CDR2 from the germline V gene are WNHNN and SYGVQD (reference sequence). The CDR3 sequence is CASSESRAEKLFF. In nucleotides, the CDR3 is TGCGCCAGCAGTGAAAGCAGGGCCGAAAAACTGTTTTTT.

The rearrangement links TRBV30 to TRBJ1-4; tentatively, D is TRBD1 (5 bases). The CDR3 length is 17 residues. Trimming cost V 0 bases and J 14 bases, with 28 bases left between them. Germline V gene lookup returns CDR1 GTSNPN and CDR2 SVGIG (reference sequence). The CDR3 bases are TGTGCCTGGAGTGTAACGGGAACAGGTTCTTTAATGAAAAGGCTGTTTTTT. Its protein product is CAWSVTGTGSLMKRLFF.

V is TRBV28 and J is TRBJ2-5; D is possibly TRBD1 or TRBD2 (5 bases each). The V end lost 6 bases, the J end lost 4 bases, and 12 bases lay between the germline ends. This CDR3 spans 13 amino acids. Germline-derived CDR1 and CDR2 are MDHEN and SYDVKM. CDR3 sequence reads: CASRTGTRETQYF. The DNA of the CDR3 is TGTGCCAGCAGGACCGGGACCCGAGAGACCCAGTACTTC. Full variable domain (remainder filled in from reference TRBV28 and TRBJ2-5): DVKVTQSSRYLVKRTGEKVFLECVQDMDHENMFWYRQDPGLGLRLIYFSYDVKMKEKGDIPEGYSVSREKKERFSLILESASTNQTSMYLCASRTGTRETQYFGPGTRLLVL.

In this sample, this clone turned up a few times. This chain links TRBV9 with TRBJ2-1; D not certain. Looked up from germline, CDR1 is SGDLS and CDR2 is YYNGEE. The CDR3 is made up of 16 amino acids. V was shortened by 0 bases and J by 6 bases, with 16 bases between the two germline ends. The CDR3: CASSVEGLGRSNEQFF. The CDR3 DNA sequence: TGTGCCAGCAGCGTAGAGGGCCTGGGCAGGTCCAATGAGCAGTTCTTC.

This chain connects TRBV10-2 to TRBJ1-1, with a tentative D call TRBD1 (5 bases). The length of the CDR3 is 13 residues. V lost 2 bases and J lost 10, with 14 bases in between. Germline V gene data show CDR1 as WSHSY and CDR2 as SAAADI. Written as DNA, the CDR3 is TGCGCCAGCAGTGAGACCGGCGGGGGTGTAGCTTTCTTT. Amino acids: CASSETGGGVAFF.

This chain connects TRBV6-1 to TRBJ2-3, with 12 nucleotides matching TRBD2. The CDR3 extends over 18 amino acids. V was pared by 3 bases and J by 0 bases, with 7 bases of the junction left unmatched. CDR1 and CDR2 from the germline V gene are MNHNS and SASEGT. CDR3 sequence: CASSETSGGFPSTDTQYF. The CDR3 coding sequence is TGTGCCAGCAGTGAGACTAGCGGGGGATTTCCTAGCACAGATACGCAGTATTTT.

This clone was counted a few times. The chain couples TRBV6-5 to TRBJ2-1, with 7 bases fitting TRBD1. Germline CDR1 reads MNHEY; CDR2 reads SVGAGI. The CDR3 length is 15 residues. The V gene end was trimmed by 6 bases and the J gene end by 2 bases; junction bases not matched to a gene: 7. This CDR3 is CASRFIQGAYNEQFF. The CDR3 region has the DNA TGTGCCAGCAGATTTATCCAGGGGGCCTACAATGAGCAGTTCTTC.

In its sample, this clone was seen once. The junction shows a germline mismatch at one end, possibly a read error. J is TRBJ2-6 and V is TRBV5-1; a possible D gene is TRBD1 (6 bases). The CDR3 is 17 residues long. From germline, CDR1 is SGHRS and CDR2 YFSETQ. The chain's CDR3 is CATSSGQYPSEANVLTF. In DNA, the CDR3 is TGCGCCACCTCCTCTGGACAGTATCCCTCTGAGGCCAACGTCCTGACTTTC.

The chain employs TRBV5-8 and TRBJ2-1; D might be TRBD1 (6 bases). CDR1 is SGHTS and CDR2 is YDEGEE in the germline V gene. The CDR3 has 15 residues. Trimming took off 6 bases at V and 4 bases at J, with 17 bases between the two ends. The CDR3 nucleotides are TGTGCCAGCACCCCGAGGGGGTCGTTTTACAATGAGCAGTTCTTC. Translated, it gives CASTPRGSFYNEQFF.

The chain combines TRBV29-1 with TRBJ2-2; 10 positions match TRBD2. CDR3 length: 15 residues. J gave up 3 bases and V 5 bases, and 6 bases lay outside the gene matches. Germline V gene sequence: CDR1 SQVTM, CDR2 ANQGSEA. The CDR3 loop reads CSVKGLAGDTGELFF. Here the CDR3 DNA reads TGCAGCGTTAAGGGGCTAGCGGGAGACACCGGGGAGCTGTTTTTT.

This clone was observed a single time. The CDR3 region is CASRATGLGGEKLFF. Here the CDR3 DNA reads TGTGCCAGCAGGGCTACCGGGCTAGGTGGTGAAAAACTGTTTTTT. This chain links TRBV2 with TRBJ1-4; D is uncertain. CDR1 is SNHLY, CDR2 FYNNEI, per germline. Trimming cost V 6 bases and J 7 bases, with 18 bases left between them. CDR3 length equals 15 residues.

The J gene is TRBJ2-3, the V gene TRBV19, with 13 bases matching TRBD2. Germline V gene sequence: CDR1 LNHDA, CDR2 SQIVND (reference sequence). This CDR3 has 17 residues. V was clipped by 5 bases and J by 3 bases; unmatched bases: 8. The CDR3: CASSATSGRAQTDTQYF. The CDR3 nucleotides read TGTGCCAGTAGTGCCACTAGCGGGAGGGCCCAGACAGATACGCAGTATTTT.